This T cell receptor (beta chain) was observed in a study of radiotherapy plus CTLA-4 blockade in lung cancer (dated by TCRdb to the late 2010s). Study-level background: Among enrolled patients, under 20% had an objective response and 25% to 35% reached disease control. Broader findings and caveats from the paper: Increased serum interferon-beta after radiation, together with early dynamic changes in blood T cell clones, were reported to be the strongest predictors of response. After treatment with radiotherapy and ipilimumab, TCR clones that came from tumors expanded in the peripheral blood.

In this study, focal radiation therapy paired with CTLA-4 blockade (ipilimumab) was tested in patients who had chemo-refractory metastatic non-small-cell lung cancer. With regard to this clone: Its antigen remains undetermined. It has no much larger one-base neighbor in the sample; base qualities were not kept. This CDR3 is also generated by other DNA sequences in the sample.

The CDR3 has 16 amino acids, counting the end cysteine and phenylalanine. Left in the record is the CDR3 DNA by itself, 48 bases read in frame from the first base. Trimming removed 2 bases from V and 4 bases from J; the gene matches leave 6 bases unexplained. The germline V gene encodes CDR1 SGDLS and CDR2 YYNGEE. The method was the immunoSEQ multiplex PCR assay. In its TCRdb copy, this immuneACCESS table keeps in-frame sequences only and misses some clones. Where compared with another copy, unresolved V genes explain less than half of these, and the others have no known cause. The sample includes some 62,000 clones, with roughly 80% observed a single time. Approximately 4.4% of the sample belongs to the ten largest clones.

The receptor was derived from a human donor with non-small cell lung cancer who had a complete response to radiotherapy plus ipilimumab. The V and J segments used are TRBV9 and TRBJ2-1, with 10 junctional bases fitting TRBD2. The material sequenced was peripheral blood, taken from a patient treated with radiotherapy plus ipilimumab. CDR3 reads: CASSVTWTSGYNEQFF. The nucleotide sequence is TGTGCCAGCAGCGTCACCTGGACTAGCGGTTACAATGAGCAGTTCTTC.